The next 27 T cell receptor beta chains were all read from a single sample in a study of coeliac disease. Data came from immunoSEQ multiplex PCR; TCRdb stores just in-frame clones and leaves some out. The sample holds 2,000 to 3,000 clones, around 64% seen once. The sequencing sample was made of intraepithelial lymphocytes from the gut. All receptors come from a woman in her 70s with celiac disease on a gluten-free diet.

In its sample, this clone is large (0.1 to 1%). The chain uses TRBV5-6 and TRBJ2-6; 9 nucleotides line up with TRBD2. Unmatched junction bases numbered 13, after V lost 6 bases and J lost 3 bases. Germline V lookup: CDR1 SGHDT, CDR2 YYEEEE. The CDR3 has 18 residues. The CDR3 here is CASTMMASGVFGANVLTF. In DNA form, the CDR3 reads TGTGCCAGCACCATGATGGCTAGCGGGGTCTTTGGGGCCAACGTCCTGACTTTC.

The rearrangement links TRBV7-9 to TRBJ1-5; D possibly corresponds to TRBD1 (6 bases). Trimming took 5 bases from V and 9 from J, leaving 11 bases between them. CDR3 size: 12 residues. CDR1 and CDR2 (germline): SEHNR, FQNEAQ (reference sequence). CDR3 coding DNA: TGTGCCAGCAGCACACAGGGCGGGCCCCAGCATTTT. Protein product: CASSTQGGPQHF.

This chain links TRBV2 with TRBJ1-2; D might be TRBD1 (5 bases). Between the trimmed V and J ends, which lost 8 bases and 4 bases, there was a span of 11 bases. CDR3 length: 12 residues. Germline values: CDR1 SNHLY, CDR2 FYNNEI. Written as DNA, the CDR3 is TGTGCCAGCCGGGGGGATACCTATGGCTACACCTTC. Translation gives CASRGDTYGYTF.

V gene TRBV2 combines with J gene TRBJ2-7; possibly TRBD1 for D (6 bases). CDR1 SNHLY and CDR2 FYNNEI come from the germline V gene. V lost 7 bases and J lost 4, with 11 bases in between. This CDR3 has 12 residues. CDR3 coding DNA: TGTGCCAGCAAGGACCAGGGGTACGAGCAGTACGTC. The encoded protein is CASKDQGYEQYV.

This clone is termed large (0.1 to 1%). The chain uses TRBV19 and TRBJ2-1, with D maybe TRBD2 (5 bases). The V gene lost 1 base and the J gene lost 6 bases, with 7 bases spanning the gap. This CDR3 has 13 residues. CDR1 is LNHDA and CDR2 is SQIVND in the germline V gene (reference sequence). The CDR3 region is CASSIVAGNEQFF. CDR3 sequence (DNA): TGTGCCAGTAGTATAGTTGCGGGCAATGAGCAGTTCTTC.

The chain employs TRBV2 and TRBJ2-7; TRBD1 aligns across 9 bases. V was clipped by 3 bases and J by 5 bases; unmatched bases: 8. In germline, CDR1 is SNHLY, CDR2 FYNNEI. This CDR3 has 15 amino acids. DNA for the CDR3: TGTGCCAGCAGTGAGCACAGGGGGCAAGTTCACGAGCAGTACTTC. Amino acid sequence: CASSEHRGQVHEQYF.

The V and J genes are TRBV27 and TRBJ1-2, with 8 nucleotides matching TRBD1. Germline values: CDR1 MNHEY, CDR2 SMNVEV (reference sequence). The junction had 16 bases not matched to a gene; V was cut back by 6 bases and J by 1 base. CDR3 length equals 18 residues. The CDR3 bases are TGTGCCAGCAGCCATGGCCGGGACAGGAGACCCTTTAACTATGGCTACACCTTC. Residues: CASSHGRDRRPFNYGYTF.

This clone was counted a few times. The V call is TRBV21-1, the J call TRBJ2-2; TRBD1, as called in the table, went unchecked against the DNA. TRBV21-1 corresponds to a pseudogene. This CDR3 comprises 16 residues. The CDR3 coding sequence is TGTGCCAGCTGGACGTACAGGGAGCGGTACACCGGGGAGCTGTTTTTT. This encodes CASWTYRERYTGELFF.

The genes are TRBV6-5 and TRBJ2-2; the match to TRBD1 covers 7 bases. Trimming cost V 2 bases and J 7 bases; bases outside gene matches: 7. The CDR3 consists of 15 residues. Germline V gene data show CDR1 as MNHEY and CDR2 as SVGAGI. The CDR3 nucleotides are TGTGCCAGCAGTTACCCAACAGGGGTTAACGGGGAGCTGTTTTTT. This sequence encodes CASSYPTGVNGELFF.

The genes are TRBV7-8 and TRBJ1-3; D is perhaps TRBD1 (6 bases). V was cut by 5 bases and J by 0 bases, with 11 bases left in between. CDR1 is SGHVS and CDR2 is FQNEAQ in the germline V gene. CDR3 length: 15 amino acids. The CDR3 bases are TGTGCCAGCAGCCAGTGGACAGTCTCTGGAAACACCATATATTTT. This sequence encodes CASSQWTVSGNTIYF.

The chain joins TRBV7-8 to TRBJ2-5; TRBD1 might be the D (6 bases). CDR3 size: 14 residues. Germline V gives CDR1 SGHVS, CDR2 FQNEAQ. Trimming pared 1 base from V and 5 bases from J, leaving 11 bases between. CDR3: CASSLVWGRETQYF. Here the CDR3 DNA reads TGTGCCAGCAGCTTAGTTTGGGGGCGGGAGACCCAGTACTTC.

The rearrangement links TRBV5-5 to TRBJ1-2; 8 bases are shared with TRBD1. Germline CDR1 and CDR2: SGHKS and YYEKEE (reference sequence). V shed 3 bases and J 1 base; nucleotides not matched to a gene: 5. The CDR3 extends over 15 amino acids. The CDR3 DNA sequence: TGTGCCAGCAGCTCCCGGACAGGGCATAACTATGGCTACACCTTC. Translation: CASSSRTGHNYGYTF. Together with reference TRBV5-5 and TRBJ1-2, the CDR3 gives the full variable domain: DAGVTQSPTHLIKTRGQQVTLRCSPISGHKSVSWYQQVLGQGPQFIFQYYEKEERGRGNFPDRFSARQFPNYSSELNVNALLLGDSALYLCASSSRTGHNYGYTFGSGTRLTVV.

There are a few counts of this clone. This chain uses TRBV28 with TRBJ1-5, with D possibly being TRBD1 (5 bases). Trimming took off 1 base at V and 7 bases at J, with 11 bases between the two ends. The length of the CDR3 is 14 residues. The germline V gene encodes CDR1 MDHEN and CDR2 SYDVKM. CDR3 sequence: CASSLFAGGQPQHF. The CDR3 nucleotides read TGTGCCAGCAGTTTATTCGCGGGGGGGCAGCCCCAGCATTTT.

This chain connects TRBV7-6 to TRBJ1-1; D is possibly TRBD1 (6 bases). V was pared by 6 bases and J by 7 bases, with 21 bases between. The CDR3 consists of 15 residues. Germline V lookup: CDR1 SGHVS, CDR2 FNYEAQ. The CDR3 spells CASSSYAGGQGEAFF. In DNA form, the CDR3 reads TGTGCCAGCAGTTCCTACGCGGGGGGCCAGGGTGAAGCTTTCTTT.

CDR3 in DNA: TGTGCCACCAACCGGGACTACATTAGCACAGATACGCAGTATTTT. As protein: CATNRDYISTDTQYF. The J gene is TRBJ2-3, the V gene TRBV6-1; TRBD2 matches 7 bases. Losses at the gene ends were 10 bases for V and 0 bases for J; bases not matched to a gene: 10. In germline, CDR1 is MNHNS, CDR2 SASEGT. The CDR3 consists of 15 residues.

By proportion, this clone is large. This chain connects TRBV6-5 to TRBJ1-2; D gene uncertain. From germline, CDR1 is MNHEY and CDR2 SVGAGI. Trimming pared 0 bases from V and 5 bases from J, leaving 7 bases between. The CDR3 is 13 residues long. As DNA, the CDR3 is TGTGCCAGCAGTTACTCTCACGGGTATGGCTACACCTTC. This codes for CASSYSHGYGYTF.

By share, this clone ranks as large. The rearrangement joins TRBV28 to TRBJ2-1; D unresolved. The CDR3 is 12 amino acids. CDR1 MDHEN and CDR2 SYDVKM come from the germline V gene. V gave up 2 bases and J gave up 9 bases, with 8 bases separating them. CDR3 DNA: TGTGCCAGCAGTTTAACCAGTGGTGAGCAGTTCTTC. This codes for CASSLTSGEQFF.

The chain carries TRBV10-1 and TRBJ2-1; D perhaps matches TRBD1 (6 bases). Per the germline V gene, CDR1 is WNHNN and CDR2 is SYGVQD (reference sequence). The CDR3 has 14 residues. V lost 0 bases and J 6 bases, leaving 9 bases between the germline ends. The DNA of the CDR3 is TGCGCCAGCAGTGAGTCCGGACAGCCCAATGAGCAGTTCTTC. Translated, it gives CASSESGQPNEQFF.

J is TRBJ2-1 and V is TRBV4-1; 13 bases align to TRBD2. Germline assignment: CDR1 MGHRA and CDR2 YSYEKL. The CDR3 contains 21 residues. V was pared by 5 bases and J by 4 bases, with 20 bases of the junction left unmatched. The CDR3, as DNA: TGCGCCAGCAGCTACAGGGGGACCGGGACTAGCGGGGTCAGGGGTTACAATGAGCAGTTCTTC. This codes for CASSYRGTGTSGVRGYNEQFF.

Only a few counts were recorded for this clone. The V and J genes are TRBV19 and TRBJ1-2, with a weak D call TRBD1 (5 bases). This CDR3 has 13 amino acids. CDR1 and CDR2 (germline): LNHDA, SQIVND (reference sequence). Trimming left V 6 bases short and J 4 bases short, with 12 bases between. The DNA for the CDR3 is TGTGCCAGTAGAGAGTTAGGGGCCTATGGCTACACCTTC. This sequence encodes CASRELGAYGYTF.

The V gene is TRBV6-5, the J gene TRBJ2-3; no clear D gene. V lost 3 bases, J lost 1 base, and 5 bases lay in between. This CDR3 comprises 13 residues. Germline-derived CDR1 and CDR2 are MNHEY and SVGAGI. CDR3 coding DNA: TGTGCCAGCAGTTATGCAGGCACAGATACGCAGTATTTT. This codes for CASSYAGTDTQYF.

J is TRBJ2-7 and V is TRBV2, with 7 positions matching TRBD1. The length of the CDR3 is 15 residues. Germline assignment: CDR1 SNHLY and CDR2 FYNNEI. The V and J ends lost 8 bases and 3 bases, in that order; junction bases with no gene match: 13. The CDR3 protein is CASGPDLTGNYEQYF. CDR3 DNA sequence: TGTGCCAGCGGTCCGGACTTGACAGGGAACTACGAGCAGTACTTC.

This chain connects TRBV6-5 to TRBJ1-5, with 8 bases that match TRBD1. This CDR3 comprises 15 residues. Trimming removed 5 bases from V and 5 bases from J; junction bases left unmatched: 8. From germline, CDR1 is MNHEY and CDR2 SVGAGI. The CDR3 region is CASSKPGTGDQPQHF. For the CDR3, the DNA is TGTGCCAGCAGTAAACCCGGGACAGGAGATCAGCCCCAGCATTTT.

The chain uses TRBV5-1 and TRBJ1-1; D might be TRBD1 (6 bases). Germline assignment: CDR1 SGHRS and CDR2 YFSETQ. The V and J ends lost 2 bases and 4 bases respectively, with 9 bases between them. The CDR3 has 13 residues. The CDR3 region is CASSFEGGTEAFF. Written as DNA, the CDR3 is TGCGCCAGCAGCTTTGAAGGGGGCACTGAAGCTTTCTTT.

This chain connects TRBV4-1 to TRBJ2-1; a possible D gene is TRBD1 (6 bases). Trimming cost V 4 bases and J 3 bases, with 16 bases left between them. This CDR3 is built from 16 residues. Germline lookup yields CDR1 MGHRA and CDR2 YSYEKL. The CDR3 DNA sequence: TGCGCCAGCAGCCTGGGAATAGGGGGAATCTACAATGAGCAGTTCTTC. Translation: CASSLGIGGIYNEQFF.

This clone appeared once. This rearrangement joins TRBV6-5 to TRBJ2-7; TRBD1 aligns across 8 bases. The CDR3 consists of 12 residues. From germline, CDR1 is MNHEY and CDR2 SVGAGI. After removal of 6 bases from V and 3 bases from J, the junction contained 1 base not matched to a gene. CDR3 region: CASRTGGYEQYF. CDR3 coding DNA: TGTGCCAGCAGAACAGGGGGCTACGAGCAGTACTTC.

The V call is TRBV7-2, the J call TRBJ2-3; possibly TRBD2 for D (6 bases). Trimming pared 3 bases from V and 6 bases from J, leaving 13 bases between. The germline V gene has CDR1 SGHTA and CDR2 FQGNSA. The CDR3 length is 14 residues. The CDR3 DNA reads as TGTGCCAGCAGCTTGGCGGGTGGGGGGGATACGCAGTATTTT. Translating it yields CASSLAGGGDTQYF.